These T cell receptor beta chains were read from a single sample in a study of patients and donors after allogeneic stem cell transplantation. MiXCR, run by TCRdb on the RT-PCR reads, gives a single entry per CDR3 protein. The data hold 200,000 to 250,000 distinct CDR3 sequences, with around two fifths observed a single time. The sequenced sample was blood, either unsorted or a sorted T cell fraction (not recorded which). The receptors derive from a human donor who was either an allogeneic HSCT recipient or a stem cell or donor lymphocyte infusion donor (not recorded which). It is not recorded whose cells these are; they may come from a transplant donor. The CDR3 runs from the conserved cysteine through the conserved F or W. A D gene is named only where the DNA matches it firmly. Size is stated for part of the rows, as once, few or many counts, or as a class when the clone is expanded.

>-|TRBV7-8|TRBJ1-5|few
CASSLKQGSQPQHF
TGTGCCAGCAGCTTAAAACAGGGAAGTCAGCCCCAGCATTTT
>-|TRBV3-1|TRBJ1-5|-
CASSPGRGMYQPQHF
TGTGCCAGCAGCCCCGGCAGGGGTATGTATCAGCCCCAGCATTTT
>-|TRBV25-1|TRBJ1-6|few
CASSERQGYNSPLHF
TGTGCCAGCAGTGAACGCCAGGGCTATAATTCACCCCTCCACTTT
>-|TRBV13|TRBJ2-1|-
CASSLGQGGSYNEQFF
TGTGCCAGCAGCTTAGGACAGGGAGGTTCCTACAATGAGCAGTTCTTC
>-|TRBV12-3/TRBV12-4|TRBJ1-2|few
CASRTVANYGYTF
TGTGCCAGCAGAACAGTAGCTAACTATGGCTACACCTTC
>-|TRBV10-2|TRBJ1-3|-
CAISETQAFSGNTIYF
TGCGCCATATCGGAGACACAAGCCTTCTCTGGAAACACCATATATTTT
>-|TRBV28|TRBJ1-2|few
CASSSGLNYGYTF
TGTGCCAGCAGTTCGGGCCTTAACTATGGCTACACCTTC
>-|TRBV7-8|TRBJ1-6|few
CASSLGIDSPLHF
TGTGCCAGCAGCTTGGGGATCGATTCACCCCTCCACTTT
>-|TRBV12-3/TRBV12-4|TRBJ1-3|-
CAGSLSATGFGNTIYF
TGTGCCGGCAGTTTATCCGCCACGGGATTTGGAAACACCATATATTTT
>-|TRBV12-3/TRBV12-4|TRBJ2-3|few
CASRLQGLRTDTQYF
TGTGCCAGCAGACTACAGGGTCTGAGGACAGATACGCAGTATTTT
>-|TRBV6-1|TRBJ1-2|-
CASIPGQKLNYGYTF
TGTGCCAGCATCCCAGGACAGAAACTTAACTATGGCTACACCTTC
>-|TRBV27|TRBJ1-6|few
CASSLYFRYNSPLHF
TGTGCCAGCAGTTTATACTTCAGATATAATTCACCCCTCCACTTT
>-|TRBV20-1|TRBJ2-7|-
CSARGGLQTSYEQYF
TGCAGTGCTAGAGGGGGACTCCAAACCTCCTACGAGCAGTACTTC
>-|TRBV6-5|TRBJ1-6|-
CASSYSTGSSYNSPLHF
TGTGCCAGCAGTTACTCGACGGGTAGCTCCTATAATTCACCCCTCCACTTT
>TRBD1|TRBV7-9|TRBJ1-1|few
CASSPSAWTGVEAFF
TGTGCCAGCAGCCCGTCCGCGTGGACAGGCGTAGAAGCTTTCTTT
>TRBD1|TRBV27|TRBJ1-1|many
CASSLDRGGTEAFF
TGTGCCAGCAGTTTAGACAGGGGAGGCACTGAAGCTTTCTTT
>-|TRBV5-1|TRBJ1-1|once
CASSPNGGEAFF
TGCGCCAGCAGCCCGAACGGGGGTGAAGCTTTCTTT
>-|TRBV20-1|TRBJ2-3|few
CSAEDRSTDTQYF
TGCAGTGCTGAGGACAGAAGCACAGATACGCAGTATTTT
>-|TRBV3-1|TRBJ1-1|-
CASSPLGTEAFF
TGTGCCAGCAGCCCCTTGGGGACTGAAGCTTTCTTT
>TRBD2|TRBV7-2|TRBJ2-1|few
CASSLRPLAGGRNEQFF
TGTGCCAGCAGCTTGAGGCCCCTAGCGGGGGGGCGAAATGAGCAGTTCTTC
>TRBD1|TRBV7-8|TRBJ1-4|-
CASSLGDRRSNEKLFF
TGTGCCAGCAGCTTAGGGGACAGGAGATCTAATGAAAAACTGTTTTTT
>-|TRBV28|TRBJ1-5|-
CASSSNPRQPQHF
TGTGCCAGCAGTTCCAACCCCCGACAGCCCCAGCATTTT
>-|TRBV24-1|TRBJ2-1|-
CATSVPGYNEQFF
TGTGCCACCAGTGTCCCGGGATACAATGAGCAGTTCTTC
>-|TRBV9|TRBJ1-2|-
CASSTYSSGRDGYTF
TGTGCCAGCAGCACCTATTCTTCGGGGAGGGATGGCTACACCTTC
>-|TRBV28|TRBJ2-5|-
CASTTLGKQETQYF
TGTGCCAGCACCACGCTGGGGAAGCAAGAGACCCAGTACTTC
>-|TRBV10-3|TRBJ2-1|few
CAITKNRGDEQFF
TGTGCCATCACCAAAAATCGGGGTGATGAGCAGTTCTTC
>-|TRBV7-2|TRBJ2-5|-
CASSAGHIRETQYF
TGTGCCAGCAGCGCGGGACATATTCGAGAGACCCAGTACTTC
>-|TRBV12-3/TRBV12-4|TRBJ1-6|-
CASRDDRLSSYNSPLHF
TGTGCCAGCAGGGACGACCGCTTAAGCTCCTATAATTCACCCCTCCACTTT
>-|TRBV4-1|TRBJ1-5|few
CASSQDRDGIRHF
TGCGCCAGCAGCCAAGATCGGGACGGCATAAGGCATTTT
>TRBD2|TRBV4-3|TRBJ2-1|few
CASSQTSGGALEQFF
TGCGCCAGCAGCCAAACTAGCGGGGGGGCCCTTGAGCAGTTCTTC
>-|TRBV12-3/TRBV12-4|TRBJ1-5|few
CASSSFGAHQPQHF
TGTGCCAGCAGTTCCTTCGGGGCTCATCAGCCCCAGCATTTT
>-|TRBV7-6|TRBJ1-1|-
CASSLDYRNFMNTEAFF
TGTGCCAGCAGCTTAGACTACAGAAATTTTATGAACACTGAAGCTTTCTTT
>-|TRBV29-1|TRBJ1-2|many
CSVDGTDGPNYGYTF
TGCAGCGTTGACGGTACGGACGGCCCTAACTATGGCTACACCTTC
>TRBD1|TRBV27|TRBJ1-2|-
CASSAGTGWGYGYTF
TGTGCCAGCAGCGCGGGGACAGGGTGGGGCTATGGCTACACCTTC
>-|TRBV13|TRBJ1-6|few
CASSLGSGPSFLHF
TGTGCCAGCAGCTTAGGTTCGGGGCCATCTTTCCTCCACTTT
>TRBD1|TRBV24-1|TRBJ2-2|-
CATRSGQGVTGELFF
TGTGCCACCAGGTCGGGACAGGGGGTCACCGGGGAGCTGTTTTTT
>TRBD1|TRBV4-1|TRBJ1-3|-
CASSLLSGGTIYF
TGCGCCAGCAGCCTTTTGTCAGGGGGAACCATATATTTT
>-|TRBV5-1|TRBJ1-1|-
CASSDPQLEAFF
TGCGCCAGCAGCGACCCACAGCTTGAAGCTTTCTTT
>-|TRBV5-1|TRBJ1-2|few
CASSLEWNAHYGYTF
TGCGCCAGCAGCTTGGAATGGAATGCCCACTATGGCTACACCTTC
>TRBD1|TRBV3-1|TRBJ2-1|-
CASSRRDSYNEQFF
TGTGCCAGCAGCCGCCGGGACAGCTACAATGAGCAGTTCTTC
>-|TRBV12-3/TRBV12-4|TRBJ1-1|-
CASSFRGGNTEAFF
TGTGCCAGCAGTTTTAGAGGGGGGAACACTGAAGCTTTCTTT
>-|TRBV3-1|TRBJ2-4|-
CASSQQPNIQYF
TGTGCCAGCAGCCAACAACCAAACATTCAGTACTTC